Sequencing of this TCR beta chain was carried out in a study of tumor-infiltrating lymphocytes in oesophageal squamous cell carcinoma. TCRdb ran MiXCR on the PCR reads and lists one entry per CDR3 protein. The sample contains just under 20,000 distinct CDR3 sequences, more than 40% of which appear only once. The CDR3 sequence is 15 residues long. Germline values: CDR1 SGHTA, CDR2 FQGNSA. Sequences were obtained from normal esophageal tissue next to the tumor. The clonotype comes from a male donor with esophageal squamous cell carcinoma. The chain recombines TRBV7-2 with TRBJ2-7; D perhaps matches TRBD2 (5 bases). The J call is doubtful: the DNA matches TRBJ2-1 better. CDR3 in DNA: TGTGCCAGCAGCTTTGGGGTAATTTCGGGATTTGAGCAGTTCTTC. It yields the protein CASSFGVISGFEQFF.